This T cell receptor (beta chain) comes out of a study of T-cell reconstitution after alpha-beta-depleted transplantation in children. Findings and caveats of the study: Several hundred expanded graft clones reportedly supplied alpha-beta T cells about two months after transplant. T-cell counts and diversity were attributed mostly to newly produced T cells one year after transplant.

Construction of the TCRbeta library involved unique molecular identifiers. One entry per CDR3 protein results from TCRdb running MiXCR on the PCR reads. The sample contains 700,000 to 950,000 distinct CDR3 sequences, approximately 15% of which appear only once. The germline V gene encodes CDR1 SQVTM and CDR2 ANQGSEA. J was trimmed by 3 bases and V by 7 bases; bases with no gene match: 11. The CDR3 loop spans 14 amino acids. This clonotype was counted at least ten times. Its antigen is unknown. V gene TRBV29-1 combines with J gene TRBJ2-7; 8 nucleotides line up with TRBD1. The TCR was taken from a male patient younger than 18 who had a stem cell transplant for acute lymphoblastic leukemia, so the T cells may come from the graft donor. This material consisted of PBMCs, mostly from graft donor cells, taken 360 days after TCRalphabeta/CD19-depleted stem cell transplant. CDR3 bases: TGCAGCGCTGTCCCCGGGACAGGTTTCTACGAGCAGTACTTC. Encoded protein: CSAVPGTGFYEQYF.